This T cell receptor beta chain was identified during a study of T cells after yellow fever vaccination. Study summary: SMART-Seq v4 Ultra Low Input served to prepare low-cell-number fractions. Points from the study as a whole: Highly abundant clonotypes carried over from the bulk population could end up in FACS-sorted repertoires as contaminants. When the response was secondary, it was weaker but reached its peak faster, day 5 versus 15.

At least ten counts were recorded for this clonotype. Its antigen remains unknown. This CDR3 spans 14 amino acids. Germline V gene data show CDR1 as MNHEY and CDR2 as SMNVEV (reference sequence). Trimming stripped 2 bases from V and 3 bases from J, with 11 bases between. 5'RACE template switching added a universal primer site and UMIs to TCR cDNA. A single record per CDR3 protein comes from TCRdb applying MiXCR to the 5' RACE reads. The data hold some 350,000 distinct CDR3 sequences, with more than 5.5% observed a single time. The material was PBMCs, obtained 5 days after the yellow fever booster vaccination. This sequence joins TRBV27 and TRBJ2-7, with D perhaps matching TRBD1 (6 bases). This sequence was found in a man between 25 and 39 years old who received the YFV17D yellow fever vaccine. This chain's CDR3 is CASSLLDSNYEQYF. The CDR3 nucleotides are TGTGCCAGCAGTTTACTGGACAGCAACTACGAGCAGTACTTC.